This section outlines one T cell receptor (beta chain) sequence together with its context. This sample is part of a study of blood T cell repertoires in COVID-19. Whole-study context: The United States, Italy and Spain supplied acute and convalescent COVID-19 samples. From T cells, B-cell-depleted T cells, or PBMCs came the material, which was cDNA or gDNA.

From germline, CDR1 is SEHNR and CDR2 FQNEAQ (reference sequence). V dropped 2 bases and J dropped 7; count of bases not matched to a gene: 10. CDR3 length: 15 residues. Original data processing: Reference gene primer amplification in the assay estimated nucleated cell counts. Data came from immunoSEQ multiplex PCR; TCRdb stores just in-frame clones and leaves some out. V, J and clone size derive from that table, while D and trimming were established from the DNA sequence. The sample holds approximately 70,000 clones, 75% to 90% seen once. Sequences were obtained from peripheral blood. The origin of this receptor is a human donor in a cohort sampled during active COVID-19. The chain has TRBV7-9 and TRBJ2-5; 7 nucleotides agree with TRBD1. The CDR3 DNA follows: TGTGCCAGCAGCTTAATGGTGACAGGGATGGTGACCCAGTACTTC. This sequence encodes CASSLMVTGMVTQYF. Full variable domain (outside the CDR3, taken from reference TRBV7-9 and TRBJ2-5): DTGVSQNPRHKITKRGQNVTFRCDPISEHNRLYWYRQTLGQGPEFLTYFQNEAQLEKSRLLSDRFSAERPKGSFSTLEIQRTEQGDSAMYLCASSLMVTGMVTQYFGPGTRLLVL.